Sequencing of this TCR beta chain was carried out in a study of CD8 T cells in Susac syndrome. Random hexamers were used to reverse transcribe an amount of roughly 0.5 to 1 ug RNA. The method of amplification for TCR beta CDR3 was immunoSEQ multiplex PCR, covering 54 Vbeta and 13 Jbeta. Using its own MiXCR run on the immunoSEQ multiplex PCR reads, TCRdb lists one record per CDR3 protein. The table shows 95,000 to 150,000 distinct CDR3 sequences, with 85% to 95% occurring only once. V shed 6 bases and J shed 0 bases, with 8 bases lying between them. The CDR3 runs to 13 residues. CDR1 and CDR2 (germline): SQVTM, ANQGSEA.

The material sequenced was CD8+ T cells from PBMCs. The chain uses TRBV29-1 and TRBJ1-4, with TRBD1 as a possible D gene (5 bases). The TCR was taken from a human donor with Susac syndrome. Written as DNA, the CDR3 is TGCAGCGTATCAGGGACAACTAATGAAAAACTGTTTTTT. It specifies CSVSGTTNEKLFF.